Listed below are T cell receptor beta chains from one sample, sequenced in a study of molecular identifiers for immune sequencing clone quantification. One entry per CDR3 protein results from TCRdb running MiXCR on the PCR reads. Of about 60,000 distinct CDR3 sequences in the sample, 15% to 20% were seen once. Sequenced input: naive CD8+ T cells from blood, with Jurkat cell RNA spiked in. The receptors here all came from a human donor in good health. Some libraries in this study had Jurkat cell RNA spiked in. Each CDR3 is given with its conserved first and last residue. D genes are given only for firm matches. Clone size appears in some rows only: once, few, many, or a class for an expanded clone.

D: NA
size: many
V: TRBV7-2
J: TRBJ2-1
CDR3: CASSYSLSYNEQFF
DNA: TGTGCCAGCAGCTATAGCCTCTCCTACAATGAGCAGTTCTTC

D: NA
size: NA
V: TRBV5-6
J: TRBJ1-4
CDR3: CASSWGSNEKLFF
DNA: TGTGCCAGCAGCTGGGGTTCTAATGAAAAACTGTTTTTT

D: TRBD2
size: many
V: TRBV12-3/TRBV12-4
J: TRBJ2-5
CDR3: CASSFRYSGGEETQYF
DNA: TGTGCCAGCAGTTTCCGGTATAGCGGGGGGGAAGAGACCCAGTACTTC

D: NA
size: many
V: TRBV27
J: TRBJ2-7
CDR3: CASSLSTGRITGGEQYF
DNA: TGTGCCAGCAGTTTATCAACGGGGAGGATAACGGGCGGCGAGCAGTACTTC

D: NA
size: many
V: TRBV7-9
J: TRBJ1-2
CDR3: CASSSWDAYGYTF
DNA: TGTGCCAGCAGCTCCTGGGACGCTTATGGCTACACCTTC

D: NA
size: many
V: TRBV27
J: TRBJ1-6
CDR3: CASSLRTVSPLHF
DNA: TGTGCCAGCAGTTTACGGACAGTTTCACCCCTCCACTTT

D: TRBD1
size: many
V: TRBV28
J: TRBJ1-4
CDR3: CASSLDRGHEKLFF
DNA: TGTGCCAGCAGTTTGGACAGGGGGCATGAAAAACTGTTTTTT

D: NA
size: NA
V: TRBV7-2
J: TRBJ2-7
CDR3: CVSSFKSGYERYF
DNA: TGTGTCAGCAGCTTTAAATCAGGGTACGAGCGGTACTTC

D: NA
size: many
V: TRBV5-4
J: TRBJ2-3
CDR3: CASSWDNADTQYF
DNA: TGTGCCAGCAGCTGGGACAACGCAGATACGCAGTATTTT

D: NA
size: NA
V: TRBV4-1
J: TRBJ2-1
CDR3: CASSQAFESTDNEQFF
DNA: TGCGCCAGCAGCCAAGCATTCGAGTCAACCGACAATGAGCAGTTCTTC

D: TRBD1
size: many
V: TRBV7-9
J: TRBJ2-7
CDR3: CASSPGQGDEQYF
DNA: TGTGCCAGCAGCCCAGGACAGGGCGACGAGCAGTACTTC

D: NA
size: many
V: TRBV15
J: TRBJ2-3
CDR3: CATSRDLLAVEGSDTQYF
DNA: TGTGCCACCAGCAGAGATCTTCTAGCAGTAGAGGGGTCAGATACGCAGTATTTT

D: NA
size: NA
V: TRBV7-9
J: TRBJ2-7
CDR3: CASSPTLDYEQYF
DNA: TGTGCCAGCAGCCCTACGTTGGATTACGAGCAGTACTTC

D: TRBD1
size: NA
V: TRBV5-1
J: TRBJ2-7
CDR3: CASRDRQGASYEQYF
DNA: TGCGCCAGCAGAGATAGACAGGGGGCTTCCTACGAGCAGTACTTC

D: TRBD2
size: many
V: TRBV6-2/TRBV6-3
J: TRBJ2-3
CDR3: CASSTLLTSGITDTQYF
DNA: TGTGCCAGCAGTACCCTCCTGACTAGCGGGATTACAGATACGCAGTATTTT

D: TRBD2
size: many
V: TRBV2
J: TRBJ2-1
CDR3: CASRTSASSYNEQFF
DNA: TGTGCCAGCAGAACTAGCGCCAGCTCCTACAATGAGCAGTTCTTC

D: TRBD2
size: NA
V: TRBV18
J: TRBJ2-1
CDR3: CASSLTSGGRNEQFF
DNA: TGTGCCAGCTCACTCACCTCGGGGGGGAGAAATGAGCAGTTCTTC

D: NA
size: NA
V: TRBV28
J: TRBJ2-1
CDR3: CASSLGLSSYNERFF
DNA: TGTGCCAGCAGCCTCGGGCTCAGCTCCTACAATGAGCGGTTCTTC

D: NA
size: many
V: TRBV28
J: TRBJ2-3
CDR3: CASSRGQFTDTQYF
DNA: TGTGCCAGCAGTCGCGGACAGTTCACAGATACGCAGTATTTT

D: TRBD1
size: many
V: TRBV13
J: TRBJ2-3
CDR3: CASSFTGVGTDTQYF
DNA: TGTGCCAGCAGCTTTACAGGGGTGGGCACAGATACGCAGTATTTT

D: NA
size: many
V: TRBV20-1
J: TRBJ2-2
CDR3: CSARDPAGQTGELFF
DNA: TGCAGTGCTAGAGATCCGGCAGGGCAAACCGGGGAGCTGTTTTTT

D: TRBD2
size: many
V: TRBV2
J: TRBJ2-3
CDR3: CASSYEPGLGADTQYF
DNA: TGTGCCAGCAGTTACGAGCCGGGACTAGGAGCAGATACGCAGTATTTT

D: TRBD2
size: NA
V: TRBV19
J: TRBJ2-7
CDR3: CASSVRWTSGTYEQYF
DNA: TGTGCCAGTAGTGTTAGATGGACTAGCGGAACCTACGAGCAGTACTTC

D: NA
size: many
V: TRBV2
J: TRBJ2-7
CDR3: CASSEQRYLSYEQYF
DNA: TGTGCCAGCAGTGAACAGCGGTACCTCTCCTACGAGCAGTACTTC

D: NA
size: few
V: TRBV23-1
J: TRBJ1-2
CDR3: CASSPTGRANYGYTF
DNA: TGCGCCAGCAGTCCGACGGGCAGGGCTAACTATGGCTACACCTTC

D: TRBD2
size: many
V: TRBV4-1
J: TRBJ2-3
CDR3: CASSQAASGSADTQYF
DNA: TGCGCCAGCAGCCAAGCGGCTAGCGGGAGCGCAGATACGCAGTATTTT

D: NA
size: many
V: TRBV19
J: TRBJ2-7
CDR3: CASSMAEASYEQYF
DNA: TGTGCCAGTAGTATGGCGGAGGCTAGCTACGAGCAGTACTTC

D: TRBD2
size: NA
V: TRBV4-2
J: TRBJ2-2
CDR3: CASSQVPGLGGGVQFF
DNA: TGTGCCAGCAGCCAAGTACCGGGACTAGGTGGCGGGGTGCAGTTTTTT

D: TRBD2
size: many
V: TRBV4-1
J: TRBJ2-3
CDR3: CASSPAGGGLTDTQYF
DNA: TGCGCCAGCAGCCCGGCGGGGGGGGGGCTCACAGATACGCAGTATTTT

D: NA
size: many
V: TRBV28
J: TRBJ1-5
CDR3: CASSPVSNQPQHF
DNA: TGTGCCAGCAGCCCAGTTAGCAATCAGCCCCAGCATTTT

D: NA
size: few
V: TRBV2
J: TRBJ1-4
CDR3: CAGSEAGGDLEKLFF
DNA: TGTGCCGGCAGTGAAGCGGGAGGGGACCTTGAAAAACTGTTTTTT

D: NA
size: NA
V: TRBV7-9
J: TRBJ2-5
CDR3: CASSPPGGGQETQYF
DNA: TGTGCCAGCAGCCCCCCCGGGGGCGGCCAAGAGACCCAGTACTTC

D: TRBD2
size: NA
V: TRBV11-2
J: TRBJ2-7
CDR3: CASSLRSSGPDGEQYF
DNA: TGTGCCAGCAGCTTAAGGTCTAGCGGGCCTGACGGGGAGCAGTACTTC

D: NA
size: many
V: TRBV24-1
J: TRBJ1-4
CDR3: CATSDSRVEEKLFF
DNA: TGTGCCACCAGTGACAGCAGGGTAGAGGAAAAACTGTTTTTT

D: NA
size: many
V: TRBV10-3
J: TRBJ2-7
CDR3: CAINPGSYEQYF
DNA: TGTGCCATCAACCCAGGCTCCTACGAGCAGTACTTC

D: NA
size: many
V: TRBV9
J: TRBJ2-2
CDR3: CASSVAGTGELFF
DNA: TGTGCCAGCAGCGTAGCTGGTACCGGGGAGCTGTTTTTT

D: TRBD2
size: many
V: TRBV6-2/TRBV6-3
J: TRBJ2-7
CDR3: CASSYSGLAGTGAYEQYF
DNA: TGTGCCAGCAGTTACTCGGGCCTAGCGGGGACCGGGGCCTACGAGCAGTACTTC

D: NA
size: many
V: TRBV3-1
J: TRBJ2-6
CDR3: CASSYSRDHPTPSGANVLTF
DNA: TGTGCCAGCTCTTATTCCCGGGACCACCCGACCCCATCTGGGGCCAACGTCCTGACTTTC

D: NA
size: once
V: TRBV20-1
J: TRBJ2-7
CDR3: CSAPDSLNSYEQYF
DNA: TGCAGTGCCCCGGACAGCCTTAACTCCTACGAGCAGTACTTC

D: NA
size: many
V: TRBV11-2
J: TRBJ2-7
CDR3: CASSLFGGQTTYEQYF
DNA: TGTGCCAGCAGCTTATTTGGTGGACAGACTACCTACGAGCAGTACTTC

D: TRBD2
size: many
V: TRBV7-9
J: TRBJ2-3
CDR3: CASSSGTSGRDTDTQYF
DNA: TGTGCCAGCAGCTCCGGGACTAGCGGGAGAGACACAGATACGCAGTATTTT

D: TRBD2
size: many
V: TRBV7-9
J: TRBJ2-3
CDR3: CASRAGGLSTDTQYF
DNA: TGTGCCAGCAGAGCGGGAGGGCTAAGTACAGATACGCAGTATTTT

D: NA
size: many
V: TRBV7-9
J: TRBJ2-2
CDR3: CASSLESRPGELFF
DNA: TGTGCCAGCAGCTTAGAAAGCCGGCCCGGGGAGCTGTTTTTT

D: NA
size: many
V: TRBV27
J: TRBJ1-4
CDR3: CASSSTGVRGYTNEKLFF
DNA: TGTGCCAGCAGTTCTACGGGGGTGCGAGGGTACACTAATGAAAAACTGTTTTTT

D: NA
size: many
V: TRBV7-2
J: TRBJ2-7
CDR3: CASSFGQDGWQYF
DNA: TGTGCCAGCAGCTTCGGCCAGGATGGTTGGCAGTACTTC

D: NA
size: many
V: TRBV10-2
J: TRBJ2-2
CDR3: CATSRVPSLNTGELFF
DNA: TGCGCCACAAGTAGAGTCCCTAGCCTGAACACCGGGGAGCTGTTTTTT

D: TRBD2
size: many
V: TRBV28
J: TRBJ2-7
CDR3: CASSSRTSGTYEQYF
DNA: TGTGCCAGCAGTTCCAGGACTAGCGGGACCTACGAGCAGTACTTC

D: NA
size: many
V: TRBV12-3/TRBV12-4
J: TRBJ1-5
CDR3: CASRWGNQPQHF
DNA: TGTGCCAGCAGATGGGGCAATCAGCCCCAGCATTTT

D: TRBD2
size: NA
V: TRBV4-1
J: TRBJ2-1
CDR3: CASSQAGLARGNEQFF
DNA: TGCGCCAGCAGCCAAGCGGGACTAGCGAGGGGCAATGAGCAGTTCTTC

D: TRBD2
size: many
V: TRBV7-2
J: TRBJ2-7
CDR3: CASSRASGGSEQYF
DNA: TGTGCCAGCAGCCGCGCTTCGGGAGGTTCCGAGCAGTACTTC